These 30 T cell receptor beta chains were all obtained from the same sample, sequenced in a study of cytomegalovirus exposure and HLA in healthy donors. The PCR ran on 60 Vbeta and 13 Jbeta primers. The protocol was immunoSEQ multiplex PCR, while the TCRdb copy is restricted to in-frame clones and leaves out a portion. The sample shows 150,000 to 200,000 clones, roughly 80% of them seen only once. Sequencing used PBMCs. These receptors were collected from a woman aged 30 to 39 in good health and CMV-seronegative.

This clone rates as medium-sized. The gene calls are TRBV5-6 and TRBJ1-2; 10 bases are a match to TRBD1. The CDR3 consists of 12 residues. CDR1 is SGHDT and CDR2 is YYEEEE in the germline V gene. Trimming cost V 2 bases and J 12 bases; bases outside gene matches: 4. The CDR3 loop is CASSFGTGVNTF. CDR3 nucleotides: TGTGCCAGCAGCTTTGGGACAGGGGTTAACACCTTC.

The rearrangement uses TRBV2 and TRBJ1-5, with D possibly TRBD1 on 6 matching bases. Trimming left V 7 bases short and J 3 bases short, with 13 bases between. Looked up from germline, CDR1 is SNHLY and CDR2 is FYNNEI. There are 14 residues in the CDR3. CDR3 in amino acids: CASNMWGLNQPQHF. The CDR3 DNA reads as TGTGCCAGCAACATGTGGGGGCTCAATCAGCCCCAGCATTTT.

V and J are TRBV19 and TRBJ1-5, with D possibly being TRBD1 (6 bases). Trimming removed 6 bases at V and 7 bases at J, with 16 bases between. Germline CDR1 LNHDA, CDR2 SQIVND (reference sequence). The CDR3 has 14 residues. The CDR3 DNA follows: TGTGCCAGTAGCAAACAGGGACCTGGGCAGCCCCAGCATTTT. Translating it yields CASSKQGPGQPQHF.

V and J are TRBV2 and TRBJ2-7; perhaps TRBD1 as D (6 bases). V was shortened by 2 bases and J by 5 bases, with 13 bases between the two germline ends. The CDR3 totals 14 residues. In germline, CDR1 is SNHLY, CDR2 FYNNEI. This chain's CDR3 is CASSEWPTGNEQYF. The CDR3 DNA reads TGTGCCAGCAGTGAATGGCCAACAGGGAACGAGCAGTACTTC. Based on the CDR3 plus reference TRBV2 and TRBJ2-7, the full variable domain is EPEVTQTPSHQVTQMGQEVILRCVPISNHLYFYWYRQILGQKVEFLVSFYNNEISEKSEIFDDQFSVERPDGSNFTLKIRSTKLEDSAMYFCASSEWPTGNEQYFGPGTRLTVT.

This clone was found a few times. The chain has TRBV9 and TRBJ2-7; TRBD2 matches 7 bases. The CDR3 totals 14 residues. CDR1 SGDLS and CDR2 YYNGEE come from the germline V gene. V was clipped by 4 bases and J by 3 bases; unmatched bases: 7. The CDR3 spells CASSPQGGNYEQYF. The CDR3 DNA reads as TGTGCCAGCAGCCCCCAGGGAGGGAACTACGAGCAGTACTTC.

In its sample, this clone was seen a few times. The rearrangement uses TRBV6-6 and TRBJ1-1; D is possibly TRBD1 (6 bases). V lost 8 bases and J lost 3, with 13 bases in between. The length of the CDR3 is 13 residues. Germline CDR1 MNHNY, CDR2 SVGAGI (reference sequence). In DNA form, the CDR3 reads TGTGCCAGCTCCGTTCAGGGGCACACTGAAGCTTTCTTT. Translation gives CASSVQGHTEAFF.

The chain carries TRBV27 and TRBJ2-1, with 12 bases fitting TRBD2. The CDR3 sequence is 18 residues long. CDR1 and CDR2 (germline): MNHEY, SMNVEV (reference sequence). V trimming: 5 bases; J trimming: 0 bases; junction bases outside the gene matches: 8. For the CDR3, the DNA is TGTGCCAGCAGTCTTGACCTGACTAGCGGGAGCTCCTACAATGAGCAGTTCTTC. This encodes CASSLDLTSGSSYNEQFF.

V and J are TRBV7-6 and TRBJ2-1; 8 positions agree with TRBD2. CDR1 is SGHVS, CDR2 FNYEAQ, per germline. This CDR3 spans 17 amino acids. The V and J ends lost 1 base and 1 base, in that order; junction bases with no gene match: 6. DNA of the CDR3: TGTGCCAGCAGCTTAGTTGCGGGCGGGGGGTCCTACAATGAGCAGTTCTTC. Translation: CASSLVAGGGSYNEQFF.

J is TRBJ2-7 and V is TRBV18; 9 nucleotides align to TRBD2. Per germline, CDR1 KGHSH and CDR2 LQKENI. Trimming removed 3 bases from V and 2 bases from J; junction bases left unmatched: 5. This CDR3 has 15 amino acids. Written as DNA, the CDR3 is TGTGCCAGCTCACCCTGGCGGGGGGGAACCTACGAGCAGTACTTC. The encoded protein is CASSPWRGGTYEQYF.

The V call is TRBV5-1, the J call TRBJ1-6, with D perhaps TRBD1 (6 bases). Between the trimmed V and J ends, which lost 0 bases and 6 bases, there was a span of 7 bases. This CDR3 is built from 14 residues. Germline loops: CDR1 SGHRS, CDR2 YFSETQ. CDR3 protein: CASSLGTANSPLHF. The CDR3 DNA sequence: TGCGCCAGCAGCTTGGGGACAGCTAATTCACCCCTCCACTTT.

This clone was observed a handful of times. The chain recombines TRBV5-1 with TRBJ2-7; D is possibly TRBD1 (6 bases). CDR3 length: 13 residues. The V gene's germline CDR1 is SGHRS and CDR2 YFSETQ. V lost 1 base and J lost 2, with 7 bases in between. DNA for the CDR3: TGCGCCAGCAGCTTGACAGGGACCTACGAGCAGTACTTC. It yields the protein CASSLTGTYEQYF.

Here the CDR3 DNA reads TGTGCCAGCAGTGGAGGGACAGGGTCGGACGAGCAGTACTTC. As protein: CASSGGTGSDEQYF. The chain links TRBV2 to TRBJ2-5; 9 bases match TRBD1. The J call may be in error: the DNA end matches TRBJ2-7 better. CDR1 and CDR2 from the germline V gene are SNHLY and FYNNEI. This CDR3 is 14 amino acids long.

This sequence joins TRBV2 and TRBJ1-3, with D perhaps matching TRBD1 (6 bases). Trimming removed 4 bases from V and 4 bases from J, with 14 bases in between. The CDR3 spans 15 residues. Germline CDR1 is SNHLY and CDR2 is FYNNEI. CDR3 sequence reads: CASSVGRGEGNTIYF. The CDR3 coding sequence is TGTGCCAGCAGTGTAGGCAGGGGCGAAGGAAACACCATATATTTT.

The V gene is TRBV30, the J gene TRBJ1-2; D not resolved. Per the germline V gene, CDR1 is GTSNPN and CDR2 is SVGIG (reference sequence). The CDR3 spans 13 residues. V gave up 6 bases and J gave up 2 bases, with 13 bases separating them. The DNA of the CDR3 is TGTGCCTGCCAGCGAGTGGCCAACTATGGCTACACCTTC. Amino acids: CACQRVANYGYTF.

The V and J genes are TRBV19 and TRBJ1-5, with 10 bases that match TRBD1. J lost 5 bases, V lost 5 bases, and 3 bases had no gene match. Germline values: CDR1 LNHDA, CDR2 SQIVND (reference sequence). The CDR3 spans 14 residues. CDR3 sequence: CASSDRGRDQPQHF. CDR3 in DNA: TGTGCCAGTAGTGACAGGGGGCGCGATCAGCCCCAGCATTTT.

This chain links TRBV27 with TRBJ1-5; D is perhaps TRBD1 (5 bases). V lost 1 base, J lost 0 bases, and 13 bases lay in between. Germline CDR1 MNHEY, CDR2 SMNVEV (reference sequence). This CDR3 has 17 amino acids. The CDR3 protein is CASSLWGGKYSNQPQHF. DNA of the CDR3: TGTGCCAGCAGTTTATGGGGCGGCAAATATAGCAATCAGCCCCAGCATTTT.

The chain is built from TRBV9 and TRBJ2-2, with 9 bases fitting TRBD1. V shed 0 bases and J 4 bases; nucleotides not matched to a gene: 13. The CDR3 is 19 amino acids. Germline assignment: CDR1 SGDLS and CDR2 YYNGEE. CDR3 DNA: TGTGCCAGCAGCGTAGGAGGGACAGGGTCATCCTGGGGCACCGGGGAGCTGTTTTTT. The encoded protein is CASSVGGTGSSWGTGELFF.

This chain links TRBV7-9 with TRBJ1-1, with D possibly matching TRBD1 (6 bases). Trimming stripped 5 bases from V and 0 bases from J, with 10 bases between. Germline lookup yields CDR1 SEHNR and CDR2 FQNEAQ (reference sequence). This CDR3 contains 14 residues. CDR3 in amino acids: CASSQGILNTEAFF. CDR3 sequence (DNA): TGTGCCAGCAGCCAGGGGATCTTGAACACTGAAGCTTTCTTT.

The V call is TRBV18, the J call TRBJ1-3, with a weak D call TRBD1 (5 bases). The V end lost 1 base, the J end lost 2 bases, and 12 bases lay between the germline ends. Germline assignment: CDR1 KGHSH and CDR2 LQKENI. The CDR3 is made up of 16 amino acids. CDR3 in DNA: TGTGCCAGCTCACCACTCCTCGCAGGGACTGGAAACACCATATATTTT. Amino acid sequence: CASSPLLAGTGNTIYF. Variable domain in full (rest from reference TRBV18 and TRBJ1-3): NAGVMQNPRHLVRRRGQEARLRCSPMKGHSHVYWYRQLPEEGLKFMVYLQKENIIDESGMPKERFSAEFPKEGPSILRIQQVVRGDSAAYFCASSPLLAGTGNTIYFGEGSWLTVV.

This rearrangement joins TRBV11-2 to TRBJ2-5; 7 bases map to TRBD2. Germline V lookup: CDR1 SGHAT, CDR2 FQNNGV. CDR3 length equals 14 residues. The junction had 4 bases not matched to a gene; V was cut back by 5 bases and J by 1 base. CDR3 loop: CASSLWGGQETQYF. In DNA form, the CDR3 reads TGTGCCAGCAGCCTGTGGGGGGGCCAAGAGACCCAGTACTTC.

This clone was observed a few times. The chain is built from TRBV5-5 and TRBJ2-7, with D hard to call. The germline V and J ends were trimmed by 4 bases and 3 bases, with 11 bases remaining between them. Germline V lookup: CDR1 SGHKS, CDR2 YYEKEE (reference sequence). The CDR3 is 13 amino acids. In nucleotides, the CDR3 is TGTGCCAGCAGCCTGGGTCCCTACTACGAGCAGTACTTC. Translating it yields CASSLGPYYEQYF.

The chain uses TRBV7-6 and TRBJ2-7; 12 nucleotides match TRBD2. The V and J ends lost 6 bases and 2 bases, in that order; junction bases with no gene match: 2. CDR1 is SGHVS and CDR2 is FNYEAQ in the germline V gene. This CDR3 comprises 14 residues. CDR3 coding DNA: TGTGCCAGCAGACGACTAGCGGGAGCCTACGAGCAGTACTTC. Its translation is CASRRLAGAYEQYF.

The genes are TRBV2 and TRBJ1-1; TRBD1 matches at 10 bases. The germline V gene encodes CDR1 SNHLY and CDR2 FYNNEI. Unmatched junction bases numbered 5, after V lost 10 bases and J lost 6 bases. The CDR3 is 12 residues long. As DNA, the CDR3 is TGTGCCATAGGACAGGGGGGCGCTGAAGCTTTCTTT. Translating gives CAIGQGGAEAFF.

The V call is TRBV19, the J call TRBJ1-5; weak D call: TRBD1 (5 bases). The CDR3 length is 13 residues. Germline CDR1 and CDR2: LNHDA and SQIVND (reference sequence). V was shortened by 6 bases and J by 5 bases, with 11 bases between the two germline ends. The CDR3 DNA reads TGTGCCAGTAGCAAATCGACAGATCAGCCCCAGCATTTT. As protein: CASSKSTDQPQHF.

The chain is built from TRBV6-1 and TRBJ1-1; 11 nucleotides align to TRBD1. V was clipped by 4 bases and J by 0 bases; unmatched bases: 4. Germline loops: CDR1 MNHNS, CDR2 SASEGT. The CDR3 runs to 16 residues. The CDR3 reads CASSGWTGGLNTEAFF. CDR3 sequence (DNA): TGTGCCAGCAGTGGTTGGACAGGGGGCTTGAACACTGAAGCTTTCTTT.

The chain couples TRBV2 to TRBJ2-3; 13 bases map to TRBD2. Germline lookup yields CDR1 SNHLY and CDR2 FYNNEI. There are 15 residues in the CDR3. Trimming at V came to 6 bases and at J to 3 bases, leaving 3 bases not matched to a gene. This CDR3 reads CASRILAGGTDTQYF. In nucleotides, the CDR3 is TGTGCCAGCAGGATACTAGCGGGGGGGACAGATACGCAGTATTTT.

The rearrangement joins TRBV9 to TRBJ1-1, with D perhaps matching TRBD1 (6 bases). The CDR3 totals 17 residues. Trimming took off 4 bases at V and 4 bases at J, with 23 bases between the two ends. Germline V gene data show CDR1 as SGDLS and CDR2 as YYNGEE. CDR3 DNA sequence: TGTGCCAGCAGCATCCGTGGGGACATCGAGTTCTCCACTGAAGCTTTCTTT. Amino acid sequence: CASSIRGDIEFSTEAFF.

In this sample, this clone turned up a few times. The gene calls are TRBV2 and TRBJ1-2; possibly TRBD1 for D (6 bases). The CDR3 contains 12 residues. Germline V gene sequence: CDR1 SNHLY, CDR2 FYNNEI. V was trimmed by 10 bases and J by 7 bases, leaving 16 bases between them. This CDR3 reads CAIQGHGSGYTF. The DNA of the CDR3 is TGTGCCATCCAGGGGCACGGTAGTGGCTACACCTTC.

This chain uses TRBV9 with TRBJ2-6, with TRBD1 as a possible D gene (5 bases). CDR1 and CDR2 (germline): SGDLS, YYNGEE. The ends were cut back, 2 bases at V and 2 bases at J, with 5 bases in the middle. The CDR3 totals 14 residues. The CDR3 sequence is CASSVTAGANVLTF. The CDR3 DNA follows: TGTGCCAGCAGCGTGACAGCTGGGGCCAACGTCCTGACTTTC.

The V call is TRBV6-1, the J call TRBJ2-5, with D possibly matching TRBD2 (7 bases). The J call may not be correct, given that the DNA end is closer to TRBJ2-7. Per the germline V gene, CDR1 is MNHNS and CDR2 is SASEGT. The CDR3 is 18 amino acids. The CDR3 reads CASSERLNVAGAYYEQYF. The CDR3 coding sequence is TGTGCCAGCAGTGAGAGGCTTAATGTGGCGGGGGCTTACTACGAGCAGTACTTC.